Below are 19 T cell receptor beta chains sequenced from a single sample in a study of CD8 T cells in ankylosing spondylitis. Each CDR3 protein is one row after TCRdb ran MiXCR on the 5' RACE reads. The data show hundreds of thousands of distinct CDR3 sequences, approximately 9% seen once. Specimen: blood, either unsorted or a sorted T cell fraction (not recorded which). Source of these receptors: a male donor with ankylosing spondylitis or in good health (not recorded which).

At least ten counts were recorded for this clonotype. The genes are TRBV20-1 and TRBJ2-7, with D perhaps matching TRBD1 (5 bases). V gave up 5 bases and J gave up 6 bases, with 11 bases separating them. Germline lookup yields CDR1 DFQATT and CDR2 SNEGSKA (reference sequence). The CDR3 length is 11 residues. CDR3 loop: CSAFQGSEQYF. In nucleotides, the CDR3 is TGCAGTGCTTTCCAGGGAAGCGAGCAGTACTTC.

The V call is TRBV7-9, the J call TRBJ2-5, with D uncertain. The CDR3 extends over 13 amino acids. Germline V CDR1 and CDR2: SEHNR, FQNEAQ (reference sequence). The V end was cut by 4 bases, the J end by 0 bases, with 6 bases between. CDR3 in DNA: TGTGCCAGCAGCTCGTACAACCAAGAGACCCAGTACTTC. As protein: CASSSYNQETQYF.

This clonotype was counted many times. CDR3 in DNA: TGCAGTGCTAGAAGGGTTAGCGGGGGGCAAGAGACCCAGTACTTC. Translated, it gives CSARRVSGGQETQYF. The rearrangement joins TRBV20-1 to TRBJ2-5; TRBD2 matches 10 bases. Germline CDR1 DFQATT, CDR2 SNEGSKA (reference sequence). The CDR3 length is 15 residues. J lost 2 bases, V lost 2 bases, and 5 bases had no gene match.

This clonotype was recorded many times. The J gene is TRBJ2-1, the V gene TRBV15; tentative D call: TRBD1 (6 bases). The length of the CDR3 is 15 residues. Trimming took off 0 bases at V and 3 bases at J, with 9 bases between the two ends. The V gene's germline CDR1 is LNHNV and CDR2 YYDKDF (reference sequence). DNA of the CDR3: TGTGCCACCAGCAGAGATCGACAGGTCTACAATGAGCAGTTCTTC. Translation gives CATSRDRQVYNEQFF.

The chain couples TRBV20-1 to TRBJ1-2; TRBD1 is a possible D gene (6 bases). CDR3 length: 14 amino acids. Trimming cost V 3 bases and J 2 bases, with 13 bases left between them. The germline V gene has CDR1 DFQATT and CDR2 SNEGSKA (reference sequence). CDR3 protein: CSASSPTGNYGYTF. The CDR3 nucleotides are TGCAGTGCTAGTTCACCGACAGGCAACTATGGCTACACCTTC.

This clonotype was counted at least ten times. V is TRBV4-3 and J is TRBJ2-1; D uncertain. The V gene lost 1 base and the J gene lost 0 bases, with 7 bases spanning the gap. Germline lookup yields CDR1 LGHNA and CDR2 YSLEER. The CDR3 is 15 residues long. CDR3 nucleotide sequence: TGCGCCAGCAGCCAAGGTCCAAGCTCCTACAATGAGCAGTTCTTC. Translation gives CASSQGPSSYNEQFF.

The table lists this clonotype with many counts. The chain uses TRBV30 and TRBJ1-2, with D unresolved. The ends were cut back, 2 bases at V and 7 bases at J, with 17 bases in the middle. The CDR3 consists of 14 residues. Germline assignment: CDR1 GTSNPN and CDR2 SVGIG (reference sequence). This chain's CDR3 is CAWSSGRLEVGYTF. CDR3 DNA sequence: TGTGCCTGGAGTAGTGGACGCTTGGAGGTTGGCTACACCTTC.

This clonotype appeared a few times. The chain uses TRBV7-3 and TRBJ2-1, with D uncertain. The CDR3 spans 14 residues. Germline values: CDR1 SGHTA, CDR2 FQGTGA. V shed 4 bases and J shed 10 bases, with 17 bases lying between them. The CDR3 region is CASSYWPRQGEQFF. The CDR3 region has the DNA TGTGCCAGCAGCTACTGGCCTCGACAAGGCGAGCAGTTCTTC. Drawing the rest from reference TRBV7-3 and TRBJ2-1, the complete variable domain is GAGVSQTPSNKVTEKGKYVELRCDPISGHTALYWYRQSLGQGPEFLIYFQGTGAADDSGLPNDRFFAVRPEGSVSTLKIQRTERGDSAVYLCASSYWPRQGEQFFGPGTRLTVL.

This clonotype has a count of ten or more. V gene TRBV5-5 combines with J gene TRBJ2-1; the match to TRBD2 covers 7 bases. Germline V CDR1 and CDR2: SGHKS, YYEKEE (reference sequence). CDR3 length: 13 amino acids. V trimming: 4 bases; J trimming: 13 bases; junction bases outside the gene matches: 11. CDR3 sequence reads: CASSGVLASPQFF. The DNA of the CDR3 is TGTGCCAGCAGCGGGGTACTAGCGTCCCCTCAGTTCTTC.

The rearrangement joins TRBV7-9 to TRBJ2-7; 7 bases agree with TRBD2. Losses at the gene ends were 7 bases for V and 7 bases for J; bases not matched to a gene: 7. CDR3 length: 12 amino acids. Germline values: CDR1 SEHNR, CDR2 FQNEAQ (reference sequence). This CDR3 reads CASTTGGKEQYF. The CDR3 DNA is TGTGCCAGCACTACGGGGGGAAAAGAGCAGTACTTC.

This clonotype was observed many times. CDR3 in DNA: TGCGCCAGCAGACACACACCGGGACAGGGCTCCTACGAGCAGTACTTC. Translated, it gives CASRHTPGQGSYEQYF. This chain links TRBV5-1 with TRBJ2-7; the match to TRBD1 covers 9 bases. From germline, CDR1 is SGHRS and CDR2 YFSETQ. The CDR3 totals 16 residues. The V and J ends lost 5 bases and 0 bases, in that order; junction bases with no gene match: 9.

Note on this clonotype: Since a much larger clone is just one base distant, this may be a read error. The rearrangement links TRBV6-5 to TRBJ2-3, with D hard to call. The germline CDR1 and CDR2 sequences are MNHEY and SVGAGI. The CDR3 loop spans 14 amino acids. The CDR3 DNA is TGTACCAGCAGTTCCACCGAGGTGGCAGATACGCAGTATTTT. It specifies CTSSSTEVADTQYF.

This clonotype occurred many times. The gene calls are TRBV20-1 and TRBJ1-1; possible D gene TRBD1, 5 bases. Germline CDR1 is DFQATT and CDR2 is SNEGSKA (reference sequence). The CDR3 sequence is 14 residues long. V shed 1 base and J shed 0 bases, with 9 bases lying between them. The CDR3 sequence: CSARGGSMNTEAFF. In nucleotides, the CDR3 is TGCAGTGCTAGAGGGGGGAGTATGAACACTGAAGCTTTCTTT.

This clonotype was seen repeatedly, ten times or more. The chain combines TRBV20-1 with TRBJ2-3, with D perhaps matching TRBD2 (7 bases). Germline V CDR1 and CDR2: DFQATT, SNEGSKA (reference sequence). Trimming cost V 6 bases and J 6 bases, with 25 bases left between them. The CDR3 is made up of 16 amino acids. The CDR3 nucleotides are TGCAGTGCGCTAGGAATAATGGGGGGGGCCAGCGATACGCAGTATTTT. Translation gives CSALGIMGGASDTQYF.

This clonotype appeared many times. The chain is built from TRBV28 and TRBJ2-5; D remains unclear. The CDR3 spans 12 residues. The germline V gene encodes CDR1 MDHEN and CDR2 SYDVKM. V shed 5 bases and J shed 6 bases, with 10 bases lying between them. DNA for the CDR3: TGTGCCAGCAGTGGGTATCGGAAGACCCAGTACTTC. Its translation is CASSGYRKTQYF.

This clonotype was recorded at least ten times. The V call is TRBV7-9, the J call TRBJ1-1; D may be TRBD1 (5 bases). The CDR3 runs 14 residues. V lost 5 bases and J 1 base, leaving 11 bases between the germline ends. Per germline, CDR1 SEHNR and CDR2 FQNEAQ (reference sequence). CDR3 sequence: CASSAGPQNTEAFF. For the CDR3, the DNA is TGTGCCAGCAGCGCGGGACCGCAGAACACTGAAGCTTTCTTT.

This clonotype has at least ten counts. V and J are TRBV23-1 and TRBJ1-2; unclear D gene. TRBV23-1 has ORF status, its function being uncertain. CDR3 length: 14 residues. Deletions cut 1 base from V and 7 bases from J, with 13 bases between. The DNA for the CDR3 is TGCGCCAGCAGTCAATACACGGGGTTCAGTGGCTACACCTTC. Its translation: CASSQYTGFSGYTF.

The sample holds many counts of this clonotype. This chain uses TRBV20-1 with TRBJ1-2; 9 bases align to TRBD1. Germline values: CDR1 DFQATT, CDR2 SNEGSKA (reference sequence). The CDR3 sequence is 14 residues long. V was clipped by 1 base and J by 8 bases; unmatched bases: 8. The CDR3 DNA sequence: TGCAGTGCTAGAGTTCCAGGACAGGGGCCCGGCTACACCTTC. Translating gives CSARVPGQGPGYTF.

The rearrangement links TRBV2 to TRBJ2-7; no clear D. The CDR3 consists of 12 residues. With 10 bases removed from V and 3 bases from J, the gap between germline ends came to 13 bases. Germline loops: CDR1 SNHLY, CDR2 FYNNEI. The CDR3 bases are TGTGCCATTTCCGGGTTCTTCTACGAGCAGTACTTC. It codes for CAISGFFYEQYF.